This passage covers 25 T cell receptor beta chains from one sample sequenced in a study of T cell changes during pregnancy in multiple sclerosis. Profiling relied on immunoSEQ multiplex PCR, and the TCRdb table lists in-frame clones only, not all of them. The table lists tens of thousands of clones, approximately 91% of them singletons, with 1.4% in the top ten. The sample here was peripheral blood, taken in the third trimester of pregnancy. These receptors all come from a female donor with multiple sclerosis, enrolled in a pregnancy study.

The chain carries TRBV5-4 and TRBJ2-7; TRBD1 is a possible D gene (6 bases). With 0 bases removed from V and 9 bases from J, the gap between germline ends came to 19 bases. The CDR3 runs to 15 residues. The V gene's germline CDR1 is SGHNT and CDR2 YYREEE (reference sequence). The CDR3: CASSLDRAGGRWQYF. The CDR3 bases are TGTGCCAGCAGCTTGGACAGGGCGGGTGGTCGATGGCAGTACTTC.

The chain carries TRBV6-4 and TRBJ2-1, with 10 positions matching TRBD2. The CDR3 totals 16 residues. From germline, CDR1 is MRHNA and CDR2 SNTAGT. V shed 0 bases and J 4 bases; nucleotides not matched to a gene: 3. This CDR3 is CASSDSSGGGYNEQFF. CDR3 bases: TGTGCCAGCAGTGACTCGAGCGGGGGGGGATACAATGAGCAGTTCTTC.

This chain connects TRBV6-5 to TRBJ1-5; maybe TRBD1 (6 bases). V was clipped by 5 bases and J by 7 bases, with 9 bases between them. This CDR3 has 12 amino acids. Germline V gene sequence: CDR1 MNHEY, CDR2 SVGAGI. CDR3 bases: TGTGCCAGCAGTACTCAGGGGCAGCCCCAGCATTTT. Residues: CASSTQGQPQHF.

This chain joins TRBV29-1 and TRBJ1-1; 9 nucleotides match TRBD1. Germline V gene sequence: CDR1 SQVTM, CDR2 ANQGSEA. CDR3 length: 14 residues. The V gene end was trimmed by 5 bases and the J gene end by 4 bases; junction bases not matched to a gene: 8. CDR3 nucleotides: TGCAGCGTTTATTACAGGGGGCAGCGCACTGAAGCTTTCTTT. This sequence encodes CSVYYRGQRTEAFF.

The chain employs TRBV7-2 and TRBJ2-7; D is unclear. Germline V gene data show CDR1 as SGHTA and CDR2 as FQGNSA. The length of the CDR3 is 13 residues. The V end lost 5 bases, the J end lost 0 bases, and 8 bases lay between the germline ends. The CDR3 reads CASSLGFSYEQYF. Written as DNA, the CDR3 is TGTGCCAGCAGCCTCGGTTTCTCCTACGAGCAGTACTTC.

The V gene is TRBV7-9, the J gene TRBJ1-2, with 8 bases identical to TRBD1. CDR1 is SEHNR, CDR2 FQNEAQ, per germline (reference sequence). CDR3 length: 18 residues. V shed 4 bases, J shed 3 bases, and the junction held 16 bases outside the gene matches. For the CDR3, the DNA is TGTGCCAGCAGCTCGCGCCGCCCCCATTCGACAGGGGACTATGGCTACACCTTC. It codes for CASSSRRPHSTGDYGYTF.

The V gene is TRBV4-3, the J gene TRBJ1-5; tentatively, D is TRBD1 (5 bases). The V end was cut by 0 bases, the J end by 7 bases, with 13 bases between. This CDR3 has 15 residues. Looked up from germline, CDR1 is LGHNA and CDR2 is YSLEER. CDR3 region: CASSQDWGVGQPQHF. DNA of the CDR3: TGCGCCAGCAGCCAAGATTGGGGGGTGGGCCAGCCCCAGCATTTT.

The chain employs TRBV4-1 and TRBJ1-4; 8 bases line up with TRBD1. The germline gives CDR1 MGHRA, CDR2 YSYEKL. V lost 6 bases and J lost 6; bases outside the gene matches: 9. This CDR3 region has 15 residues. CDR3 DNA: TGCGCCAGCAGACCACAGGGGGACTACTATGAAAAACTGTTTTTT. This sequence encodes CASRPQGDYYEKLFF.

The V call is TRBV27, the J call TRBJ2-3; unclear D gene. Germline values: CDR1 MNHEY, CDR2 SMNVEV (reference sequence). Trimming stripped 4 bases from V and 3 bases from J, with 8 bases between. The CDR3 covers 13 residues. The CDR3 sequence is CASSSGATDTQYF. In DNA, the CDR3 is TGTGCCAGCAGTTCCGGAGCAACAGATACGCAGTATTTT.

The CDR3 sequence is CASSPQGTGGGETQYF. The CDR3 DNA follows: TGTGCCAGCAGCCCCCAAGGGACAGGGGGAGGAGAGACCCAGTACTTC. The V and J genes are TRBV9 and TRBJ2-5; 11 positions match TRBD1. Germline V gene data show CDR1 as SGDLS and CDR2 as YYNGEE. The CDR3 has 16 amino acids. Losses at the gene ends were 4 bases for V and 4 bases for J; bases not matched to a gene: 9.

The rearrangement links TRBV19 to TRBJ1-5; possibly TRBD1 for D (6 bases). Trimming stripped 3 bases from V and 5 bases from J, with 11 bases between. This CDR3 region has 14 residues. Germline loops: CDR1 LNHDA, CDR2 SQIVND (reference sequence). In DNA, the CDR3 is TGTGCCAGTAGTATGGGCGCAGGGGATCAGCCCCAGCATTTT. This codes for CASSMGAGDQPQHF.

The table lists this clone with a few counts. This rearrangement joins TRBV7-2 to TRBJ2-7; D gene unclear. This CDR3 spans 11 amino acids. Germline values: CDR1 SGHTA, CDR2 FQGNSA. Trimming left V 3 bases short and J 3 bases short, with 3 bases between. The CDR3 here is CASSFNYEQYF. CDR3 nucleotides: TGTGCCAGCAGCTTTAACTACGAGCAGTACTTC.

The V call is TRBV12-5, the J call TRBJ1-5; D is possibly TRBD1 (6 bases). The CDR3 extends over 16 amino acids. Germline CDR1 LGHNT, CDR2 FRNRAP. Trimming pared 7 bases from V and 3 bases from J, leaving 19 bases between. Here the CDR3 reads CASADPFQGHNQPQHF. The CDR3 DNA reads as TGTGCTAGTGCCGATCCTTTCCAGGGGCACAATCAGCCCCAGCATTTT. Together with reference TRBV12-5 and TRBJ1-5, the CDR3 gives the full variable domain: DARVTQTPRHKVTEMGQEVTMRCQPILGHNTVFWYRQTMMQGLELLAYFRNRAPLDDSGMPKDRFSAEMPDATLATLKIQPSEPRDSAVYFCASADPFQGHNQPQHFGDGTRLSIL.

This sequence joins TRBV7-2 and TRBJ2-7; possible D gene TRBD2, 7 bases. The CDR3 spans 13 residues. V dropped 2 bases and J dropped 7 bases, with 12 bases sitting between them. Germline CDR1 and CDR2: SGHTA and FQGNSA. The CDR3 spells CASSLYGGREQYF. The CDR3 bases are TGTGCCAGCAGCTTATACGGGGGGCGTGAGCAGTACTTC.

The chain links TRBV7-2 to TRBJ2-1, with a tentative D call TRBD2 (6 bases). The CDR3 extends over 15 amino acids. The germline gives CDR1 SGHTA, CDR2 FQGNSA. The V gene lost 1 base and the J gene lost 5 bases, with 12 bases spanning the gap. The CDR3, as DNA: TGTGCCAGCAGCTTAGGGGTTAGCGGCAACAATGAGCAGTTCTTC. Protein: CASSLGVSGNNEQFF.

The chain is built from TRBV2 and TRBJ1-2; TRBD1 matches at 7 bases. Germline CDR1 and CDR2: SNHLY and FYNNEI. The CDR3 covers 16 residues. The junction had 13 bases not matched to a gene; V was cut back by 7 bases and J by 2 bases. The CDR3 sequence is CASTQQGTLSNYGYTF. The CDR3 bases are TGTGCCAGCACCCAACAGGGGACCCTTTCCAACTATGGCTACACCTTC.

V usage is TRBV4-1 and J usage is TRBJ1-4; no reliable D call. Trimming stripped 4 bases from V and 8 bases from J, with 14 bases between. Germline V gene data show CDR1 as MGHRA and CDR2 as YSYEKL. The CDR3 consists of 14 residues. The CDR3 sequence: CASSRPGSREKLFF. In nucleotides, the CDR3 is TGCGCCAGCAGCCGGCCGGGGTCGCGAGAAAAACTGTTTTTT.

The chain has TRBV6-1 and TRBJ2-3, with D perhaps matching TRBD2 (6 bases). The CDR3 sequence is 11 residues long. Trimming shortened V by 7 bases and J by 8 bases, and 10 bases separated the two germline ends. Per the germline V gene, CDR1 is MNHNS and CDR2 is SASEGT. The CDR3 DNA reads as TGTGCCAGCATCGGGGACTTTACGCAGTATTTT. The encoded protein is CASIGDFTQYF.

The gene calls are TRBV11-2 and TRBJ2-3; TRBD1 is a possible D gene (5 bases). The CDR3 spans 14 residues. V shed 6 bases and J shed 0 bases, with 10 bases lying between them. Germline V gives CDR1 SGHAT, CDR2 FQNNGV. The CDR3 region is CASRPQGSTDTQYF. The CDR3 coding sequence is TGTGCCAGCAGGCCTCAGGGTAGCACAGATACGCAGTATTTT. Combining the CDR3 with reference TRBV11-2 and TRBJ2-3 gives the whole variable domain EAGVAQSPRYKIIEKRQSVAFWCNPISGHATLYWYQQILGQGPKLLIQFQNNGVVDDSQLPKDRFSAERLKGVDSTLKIQPAKLEDSAVYLCASRPQGSTDTQYFGPGTRLTVL.

The V gene is TRBV27, the J gene TRBJ1-1; D unclear. The germline gives CDR1 MNHEY, CDR2 SMNVEV (reference sequence). CDR3 size: 15 residues. V dropped 3 bases and J dropped 0 bases, with 11 bases sitting between them. This chain's CDR3 is CASSLSRHMNTEAFF. CDR3 in DNA: TGTGCCAGCAGTTTGTCGAGACATATGAACACTGAAGCTTTCTTT.

The DNA for the CDR3 is TGTGCCAGCAGTTCACCTGACAGGGGAATAGAAAAACTGTTTTTT. Protein sequence: CASSSPDRGIEKLFF. The rearrangement uses TRBV6-5 and TRBJ1-4; TRBD1 aligns across 8 bases. Trimming cost V 4 bases and J 8 bases; bases outside gene matches: 9. The V gene's germline CDR1 is MNHEY and CDR2 SVGAGI. This CDR3 is built from 15 residues.

The rearrangement links TRBV29-1 to TRBJ2-1; D remains unclear. The CDR3 runs 11 residues. Deletions cut 6 bases from V and 9 bases from J, with 12 bases between. CDR1 is SQVTM and CDR2 is ANQGSEA in the germline V gene. The CDR3 here is CSVTPGLEQFF. Here the CDR3 DNA reads TGCAGCGTGACTCCCGGCCTTGAGCAGTTCTTC.

This chain links TRBV5-4 with TRBJ1-1, with 8 bases identical to TRBD1. The CDR3 sequence is 15 residues long. Germline V gene sequence: CDR1 SGHNT, CDR2 YYREEE (reference sequence). V shed 2 bases and J 1 base; nucleotides not matched to a gene: 4. CDR3 nucleotide sequence: TGTGCCAGCAGCTTTTATGACAGGGGGAACACTGAAGCTTTCTTT. Protein: CASSFYDRGNTEAFF.

The rearrangement uses TRBV29-1 and TRBJ1-1; D unclear. This CDR3 spans 10 amino acids. Germline V gene sequence: CDR1 SQVTM, CDR2 ANQGSEA. V was shortened by 7 bases and J by 5 bases, with 8 bases between the two germline ends. In DNA, the CDR3 is TGCAGCGGCAGGAAGACTGAAGCTTTCTTT. Translated, it gives CSGRKTEAFF.

The chain combines TRBV5-4 with TRBJ1-2; 8 bases agree with TRBD1. Germline trimming cut 0 bases from V and 4 bases from J; bases unmatched to any gene: 5. Germline CDR1 SGHNT, CDR2 YYREEE (reference sequence). This CDR3 spans 15 amino acids. This CDR3 is CASSLGQGAGYGYTF. The DNA for the CDR3 is TGTGCCAGCAGCTTGGGGCAGGGGGCTGGCTATGGCTACACCTTC.